This T cell receptor (beta chain) was recorded in a study of Graves' ophthalmopathy and Graves' hyperthyroidism. Isolation of PBMCs was performed using roughly 10 ml of fresh peripheral blood. Study results and limitations: Classification of ophthalmopathy versus stable hyperthyroidism by a 13-signature model yielded 85% to 90% sensitivity and roughly 80% specificity.

Germline assignment: CDR1 KGHSH and CDR2 LQKENI. CDR3 length equals 12 residues. V was trimmed by 6 bases and J by 2 bases, leaving 5 bases between them. This clonotype was counted ten times or more. Antigen specificity is unknown. Amplification from RNA transcripts yielded the TCR beta CDR3 regions. In the first round, RT-PCR was carried out with HTBI primers, and a multiplex PCR formed the second round. TCRdb ran MiXCR on the multiplex PCR reads and lists one entry per CDR3 protein. This sample has over 500,000 distinct CDR3 sequences; about a fifth occur once, and the top ten carry roughly 6.9%. Sequenced material: peripheral blood. This chain links TRBV18 with TRBJ1-5, with D unresolved. The clonotype comes from a woman aged 18-29 years with stable Graves' hyperthyroidism. Some clones in this sample may be carry-over from other donors' samples. As DNA, the CDR3 is TGTGCCAGCTCCCCCGGCAATCAGCCCCAGCATTTT. Its translation: CASSPGNQPQHF. The full variable domain, its missing parts supplied by reference TRBV18 and TRBJ1-5, is NAGVMQNPRHLVRRRGQEARLRCSPMKGHSHVYWYRQLPEEGLKFMVYLQKENIIDESGMPKERFSAEFPKEGPSILRIQQVVRGDSAAYFCASSPGNQPQHFGDGTRLSIL.